The 8 T cell receptor beta chains given below trace back to one sample, sequenced in a study of shared clonotypes between healthy human individuals. Terminally differentiated effector memory CD45RA+ cells were excluded from the naive CD8 cells, which were CD45RO-negative and positively selected for CCR7. The protocol was immunoSEQ multiplex PCR, while the TCRdb copy is restricted to in-frame clones and leaves out a portion. The table includes about 1.9 million clones, 93% detected once. Input material: naive CD8+ T cells from PBMCs. These receptors all stem from a man younger than 35 in good health. Some clones in this sample may be carry-over from other donors' samples.

This chain links TRBV6-1 with TRBJ1-2; 8 bases map to TRBD1. This CDR3 spans 13 amino acids. From germline, CDR1 is MNHNS and CDR2 SASEGT. With 6 bases clipped from V and 5 bases from J, the junction kept 5 bases outside the gene matches. The CDR3 loop is CASRRTGGYGYTF. In DNA, the CDR3 is TGTGCCAGCAGAAGAACAGGGGGATATGGCTACACCTTC.

The chain joins TRBV29-1 to TRBJ2-3; 13 nucleotides match TRBD2. The CDR3 length is 16 residues. V lost 4 bases to trimming and J lost 8 bases; unmatched junction nucleotides: 12. CDR1 and CDR2 from the germline V gene are SQVTM and ANQGSEA. The DNA for the CDR3 is TGCAGCGTTGTGACTAGCGGGGGGCTTAATTTAGGTACGCAGTATTTT. It codes for CSVVTSGGLNLGTQYF.

In this sample, this clone turned up a few times. V gene TRBV27 combines with J gene TRBJ2-7, with 9 bases matching TRBD1. Germline lookup yields CDR1 MNHEY and CDR2 SMNVEV (reference sequence). The CDR3 contains 14 residues. V trimming: 6 bases; J trimming: 6 bases; junction bases outside the gene matches: 9. CDR3 in amino acids: CASSPRDRVAEQYF. CDR3 DNA sequence: TGTGCCAGCAGCCCCCGGGACAGGGTTGCCGAGCAGTACTTC.

The V gene is TRBV19, the J gene TRBJ1-1; 8 bases align to TRBD1. From germline, CDR1 is LNHDA and CDR2 SQIVND (reference sequence). Trimming took 4 bases from V and 1 from J; bases not matched to a gene: 8. There are 16 residues in the CDR3. The CDR3 DNA reads TGTGCCAGTAGTAACAGTCCAGGGGGCCCGAACACTGAAGCTTTCTTT. Amino acids: CASSNSPGGPNTEAFF.

The chain is built from TRBV19 and TRBJ2-7, with D possibly TRBD2 on 7 matching bases. Germline V gives CDR1 LNHDA, CDR2 SQIVND (reference sequence). Trimming took 2 bases from V and 2 from J, leaving 10 bases between them. The CDR3 length is 14 residues. CDR3 in DNA: TGTGCCAGTAGTATACGGGGGGCGACCTACGAGCAGTACTTC. The encoded protein is CASSIRGATYEQYF. Looking up the rest from reference TRBV19 and TRBJ2-7 gives the full variable domain: DGGITQSPKYLFRKEGQNVTLSCEQNLNHDAMYWYRQDPGQGLRLIYYSQIVNDFQKGDIAEGYSVSREKKESFPLTVTSAQKNPTAFYLCASSIRGATYEQYFGPGTRLTVT.

This clone was observed once. The chain employs TRBV6-1 and TRBJ2-5; tentative D call: TRBD2 (5 bases). Between the trimmed V and J ends, which lost 3 bases and 5 bases, there was a span of 13 bases. Germline assignment: CDR1 MNHNS and CDR2 SASEGT. The CDR3 runs 14 residues. CDR3 DNA: TGTGCCAGCAGTGATTACCCGAGAGGGGAGACCCAGTACTTC. Protein: CASSDYPRGETQYF.

This clone was recorded once. The genes are TRBV5-8 and TRBJ2-7; D possibly uses TRBD1 or TRBD2 (5 bases each). Trimming removed 4 bases at V and 5 bases at J, with 10 bases between. The CDR3 runs to 12 residues. Looked up from germline, CDR1 is SGHTS and CDR2 is YDEGEE. In DNA, the CDR3 is TGTGCCAGCAGCGAGGGGTTCAACGAGCAGTACTTC. Its translation: CASSEGFNEQYF.

The gene calls are TRBV7-6 and TRBJ2-2; D ambiguous. The V end lost 1 base, the J end lost 1 base, and 7 bases lay between the germline ends. Germline CDR1 SGHVS, CDR2 FNYEAQ. CDR3 length equals 15 residues. In nucleotides, the CDR3 is TGTGCCAGCAGCTTAGGTCCGGGGAACACCGGGGAGCTGTTTTTT. Its protein product is CASSLGPGNTGELFF.